This TCR beta chain is from a study of T cell responses to AZD1222 COVID-19 vaccine. Measured with immunoSEQ multiplex PCR; TCRdb has only the in-frame clones, and not every one. This table holds approximately 120,000 clones, around 90% found once. Sample: peripheral blood, taken on day 0 of AZD1222 vaccination. This receptor was taken from an adult in good health.

CDR3 in amino acids: CASRGREANEKLFF. CDR3 bases: TGTGCCAGCAGAGGTCGAGAAGCTAATGAAAAACTGTTTTTT. This chain connects TRBV2 to TRBJ1-4; D is ambiguous. CDR3 length: 14 amino acids. The V and J ends lost 6 bases and 3 bases respectively, with 11 bases between them. Looked up from germline, CDR1 is SNHLY and CDR2 is FYNNEI.